This TCR beta chain was identified during a study of T cells expressing NK-cell markers. Across the study: The study drew TCR beta repertoires from sorted CD3+CD56+NKG2C+, CD3+CD56+NKG2C- and CD3+CD56-NKG2C+ T cells. Serological testing identified seven of the eight sequenced donors as HCMV-seropositive and one as seronegative. Study-wide findings and caveats: About 1.0-7.0% of CD8+ T cells in 6 or 7 donors belonged to dominant NKG2C+ clonotypes. In four donors, these clonotypes also led the CD3+CD56-NKG2C+ fraction.

The CDR3 has 12 residues. In germline, CDR1 is SQVTM, CDR2 ANQGSEA. Regarding this clonotype: Its antigen is as yet unknown.

Reanalyzing the 5' RACE reads, TCRdb keeps one entry per CDR3 protein, without DNA. Its table records about 260,000 distinct CDR3 sequences. The origin of this receptor is a woman between 18 and 70 years old in good health. V usage is TRBV29-1 and J usage is TRBJ1-1; the D call from TCRdb, TRBD1, cannot be confirmed without DNA. Sample: blood T cells: a sorted CD56 or NKG2C T cell subset, CD4+ or CD8+ T cells, or bulk PBMC T cells (not recorded which). The CDR3 loop reads CSVGVQGTEAFF.